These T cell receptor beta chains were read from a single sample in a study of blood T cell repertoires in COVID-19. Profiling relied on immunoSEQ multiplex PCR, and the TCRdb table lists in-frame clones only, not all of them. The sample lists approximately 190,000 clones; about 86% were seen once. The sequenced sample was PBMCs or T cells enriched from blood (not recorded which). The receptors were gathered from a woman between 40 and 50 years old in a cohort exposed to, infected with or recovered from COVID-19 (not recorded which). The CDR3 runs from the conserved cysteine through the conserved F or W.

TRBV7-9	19	CASSSEWGDFSSSYNEQFF
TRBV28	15	CASSTGGRLNSPLHF
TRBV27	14	CASSVTEQGYEQYF
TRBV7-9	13	CASSSQGYEKLFF
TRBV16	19	CASSQRWDRGPTSGNTIYF
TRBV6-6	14	CASSYSARGNEQYF
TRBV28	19	CASVRGTVDRSVITGELFF
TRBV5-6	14	CASSSGQINQPQHF
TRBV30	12	CAWGRGPHEQYF
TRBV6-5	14	CASSLPGAGNTIYF
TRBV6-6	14	CATAAGTDDNEQFF
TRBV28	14	CASIGTAHYNEQFF
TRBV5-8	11	CASSLTREAFF
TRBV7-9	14	CASSLVQANYGYTF
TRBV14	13	CASSQRTGNGYTF
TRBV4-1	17	CASTSSGRLAGGNEQFF
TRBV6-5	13	CASRPTGDPGYTF
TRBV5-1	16	CASSSDSLRMNTEAFF
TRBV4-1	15	CASSQGVGRQETQYF
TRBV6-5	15	CASSHGQAPSYEQYF
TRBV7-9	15	CASSLGGARDTEAFF
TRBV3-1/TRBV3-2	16	CASSSRDRTVNTEAFF
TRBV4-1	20	CASSQEQEGRPLHRNQPQHF
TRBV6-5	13	CASSRDARRYQYF
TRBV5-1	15	CASSSTGSGNTEAFF
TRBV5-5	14	CASSIRQENYGYTF
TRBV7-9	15	CASSSSPGISNEQFF
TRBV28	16	CASSLEGGTGNTEAFF
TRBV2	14	CASRGLAGGREQYF
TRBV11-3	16	CASSSRDRGMSYGYTF
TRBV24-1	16	CATSDLVGGAYNEQFF